What follows are 5 T cell receptor beta chains derived from one specimen sequenced in a study of T cells after yellow fever vaccination. One entry per CDR3 protein results from TCRdb running MiXCR on the 5' RACE reads. The repertoire consists of over 70,000 distinct CDR3 sequences, with around 7.3% occurring once and the leading ten covering around 38%. The sequenced sample was CD8+ T cells sorted from PBMCs, obtained on the day of the yellow fever booster vaccination. These receptors were obtained from a man younger than 40 who received the YFV17D yellow fever vaccine.

This clonotype was counted between two and nine times. This chain joins TRBV10-3 and TRBJ2-3; no firm D call. Trimming cost V 4 bases and J 0 bases, with 20 bases left between them. Per the germline V gene, CDR1 is ENHRY and CDR2 is SYGVKD. The CDR3 length is 18 residues. The CDR3 bases are TGTGCCATCAGTGGATGGGAAGAGCCGGCCAAGAGCACAGATACGCAGTATTTT. Its protein product is CAISGWEEPAKSTDTQYF.

The rearrangement links TRBV29-1 to TRBJ2-5; tentative D call: TRBD2 (6 bases). The CDR3 consists of 14 residues. Germline loops: CDR1 SQVTM, CDR2 ANQGSEA. V lost 4 bases and J lost 5, with 17 bases in between. The CDR3, as DNA: TGCAGCGTTGGAAGCGGAGGGGAAGACGAGACCCAGTACTTC. This sequence encodes CSVGSGGEDETQYF.

In its sample, this clonotype was seen many times. The CDR3 sequence is CASSYSSRLAASTDTQYF. The CDR3 bases are TGTGCCAGCAGTTACTCGAGTCGGCTAGCGGCCTCCACAGATACGCAGTATTTT. This rearrangement joins TRBV6-5 to TRBJ2-3, with 7 bases fitting TRBD2. Germline V CDR1 and CDR2: MNHEY, SVGAGI. This CDR3 contains 18 residues. V lost 0 bases and J lost 2; bases outside the gene matches: 11.

At least ten counts were recorded for this clonotype. The chain carries TRBV6-2 or TRBV6-3 and TRBJ2-3, with D perhaps TRBD1 or TRBD2 (5 bases each). Trimming left V 7 bases short and J 6 bases short, with 17 bases between. In germline, CDR1 is MNHEY, CDR2 SVGEGT. The CDR3 has 14 residues. In nucleotides, the CDR3 is TGTGCCAGCACGGGGCCCACCTTCGGGGATACGCAGTATTTT. Translated: CASTGPTFGDTQYF.

As DNA, the CDR3 is TGTGCCAGCGGAAAAGGGGGAGGAGAGGGCATTCAGTACTTC. This sequence encodes CASGKGGGEGIQYF. V usage is TRBV6-1 and J usage is TRBJ2-4; the D gene could be TRBD1 or TRBD2 (6 bases each). The V gene's germline CDR1 is MNHNS and CDR2 SASEGT. The CDR3 is made up of 14 amino acids. With 8 bases removed from V and 9 bases from J, the gap between germline ends came to 20 bases.